The sequence of this T cell receptor beta chain was determined in a study of T cells in localized non-small cell lung cancer. Findings and limits, study-wide: With higher T cell density in blood came longer overall survival. Maximal T cell clonality occurred in uninvolved adjacent lung, with tumor ranking below it. Turning up in adjacent lung were a median about 56 of the top 100 tumor clones.

Per the germline V gene, CDR1 is KGHSH and CDR2 is LQKENI. V gave up 6 bases and J gave up 7 bases; unmatched junction bases: 13. The CDR3 is made up of 16 amino acids. Sequencing was performed with immunoSEQ multiplex PCR; in TCRdb, only in-frame clones are kept and a portion is missing. The sample holds some 3,000 clones, around a quarter seen once. In regard to this clone: No antigen is known for it.

Source: lung tumor tissue, taken before any cancer treatment. The V gene is TRBV18, the J gene TRBJ2-4; 9 bases match TRBD2. The sequence came from an older female donor with stage I lung adenocarcinoma. The CDR3 region has the DNA TGTGCCAGCTCGTCTTTCCCTGTAGCGGGAGATAACATTCAGTACTTC. Translating it yields CASSSFPVAGDNIQYF.